A selection of T cell receptor beta chains follows, all from one sample in a study of shared clonotypes between healthy human individuals. The data were produced by immunoSEQ multiplex PCR, yet TCRdb's version contains in-frame clones alone and is incomplete. The repertoire includes a few million clones, approximately 95% of them detected once, and over 0.1% sits in the top ten. Sequencing was performed on naive CD4+ T cells sorted from blood. These receptors were collected from a man aged 18 to 30 in good health. Each CDR3 is given with its conserved first and last residue. The D gene is left open where the match is weak. The listing skips clone size in some rows; elsewhere it reads once, few, many or a size class.

CDR3 DNA: TGTGCCAGCAGCGCCTCCGGGACAGGGGACACCGGGGAGCTGTTTTTT
CDR3 protein: CASSASGTGDTGELFF
V gene: TRBV21-1
CDR3 length: 16
D gene: .
J gene: TRBJ2-2
clone size: .

CDR3 DNA: TGTGCCTGGAGTAGGGGGACAGGCTACGAGCAGTACTTC
CDR3 protein: CAWSRGTGYEQYF
V gene: TRBV30
CDR3 length: 13
D gene: TRBD1
J gene: TRBJ2-7
clone size: .

CDR3 DNA: TGCGCCAGCAGCCCCGGGACTTCCAAAGAGACCCAGTACTTC
CDR3 protein: CASSPGTSKETQYF
V gene: TRBV5-1
CDR3 length: 14
D gene: .
J gene: TRBJ2-5
clone size: .

CDR3 DNA: TGTGCCAGCAGTGAACAGAGGGGCTACACCTTC
CDR3 protein: CASSEQRGYTF
V gene: TRBV6-1
CDR3 length: 11
D gene: .
J gene: TRBJ1-2
clone size: .

CDR3 DNA: TGCGCCAGCAGCCAAGTTCTAGCGGGAGCAGCAGATACGCAGTATTTT
CDR3 protein: CASSQVLAGAADTQYF
V gene: TRBV4-1
CDR3 length: 16
D gene: TRBD2
J gene: TRBJ2-3
clone size: once

CDR3 DNA: TGTGCCAGCAGCTCTCGCTCCGGGACTAGCGGATACAATGAGCAGTTCTTC
CDR3 protein: CASSSRSGTSGYNEQFF
V gene: TRBV7-2
CDR3 length: 17
D gene: TRBD2
J gene: TRBJ2-1
clone size: .

CDR3 DNA: TGTGCCACTGATTATGCCCGGATCTTAGGGAATCAGCCCCAGCATTTT
CDR3 protein: CATDYARILGNQPQHF
V gene: TRBV28
CDR3 length: 16
D gene: .
J gene: TRBJ1-5
clone size: .

CDR3 DNA: TGTGCCAGCAGTTACTCCACAGGGGGCGGTGGCTACACCTTC
CDR3 protein: CASSYSTGGGGYTF
V gene: TRBV6-5
CDR3 length: 14
D gene: TRBD1
J gene: TRBJ1-2
clone size: .

CDR3 DNA: TGCAGCGTTGTGAGGGGGACCTACGAGCAGTACTTC
CDR3 protein: CSVVRGTYEQYF
V gene: TRBV29-1
CDR3 length: 12
D gene: .
J gene: TRBJ2-7
clone size: .

CDR3 DNA: TGTGCCAGCAGCCAAACAGGGTACTCCTACGAGCAGTACTTC
CDR3 protein: CASSQTGYSYEQYF
V gene: TRBV14
CDR3 length: 14
D gene: .
J gene: TRBJ2-7
clone size: .

CDR3 DNA: TGTGCCAGCAGTGAAGCAGGGGGCCTGTTTTTT
CDR3 protein: CASSEAGGLFF
V gene: TRBV6-1
CDR3 length: 11
D gene: TRBD1
J gene: TRBJ1-4
clone size: once

CDR3 DNA: TGTGCCAGCAGCCCCAGGGGGGGGATCCACGCGGAGACCCAGTACTTC
CDR3 protein: CASSPRGGIHAETQYF
V gene: TRBV5-4
CDR3 length: 16
D gene: .
J gene: TRBJ2-5
clone size: .

CDR3 DNA: TGTGCCAGCAGCTTAGGGACGCTGGACAGGCCTCAAGAGACCCAGTACTTC
CDR3 protein: CASSLGTLDRPQETQYF
V gene: TRBV7-9
CDR3 length: 17
D gene: TRBD1
J gene: TRBJ2-5
clone size: .

CDR3 DNA: TGCGCCAGCAGCCAAGATCTGTTAGCTCGGGATTTTCCCAGCTCCTACGAGCAGTACTTC
CDR3 protein: CASSQDLLARDFPSSYEQYF
V gene: TRBV4-1
CDR3 length: 20
D gene: .
J gene: TRBJ2-7
clone size: .

CDR3 DNA: TGTGCCACCCAAGGACGGGATAATTCACCCCTCCACTTT
CDR3 protein: CATQGRDNSPLHF
V gene: TRBV19
CDR3 length: 13
D gene: .
J gene: TRBJ1-6
clone size: .

CDR3 DNA: TGTGCCAGCAGTGCGGCCCTTAGCAATCAGCCCCAGCATTTT
CDR3 protein: CASSAALSNQPQHF
V gene: TRBV6-1
CDR3 length: 14
D gene: .
J gene: TRBJ1-5
clone size: .

CDR3 DNA: TGTGCCAGCAGCCTAGGGCGGCGGGGGGAGACCCAGTACTTC
CDR3 protein: CASSLGRRGETQYF
V gene: TRBV7-2
CDR3 length: 14
D gene: TRBD2
J gene: TRBJ2-5
clone size: .

CDR3 DNA: TGTGCCAGCAGCAAAGTGGGACAGCTCCCAACCTACGAGCAGTACTTC
CDR3 protein: CASSKVGQLPTYEQYF
V gene: TRBV21-1
CDR3 length: 16
D gene: .
J gene: TRBJ2-7
clone size: .

CDR3 DNA: TGTGCCAGCAGCGGCCAGGGGGCTCCGGGTGAAAAACTGTTTTTT
CDR3 protein: CASSGQGAPGEKLFF
V gene: TRBV7-8
CDR3 length: 15
D gene: TRBD1
J gene: TRBJ1-4
clone size: .

CDR3 DNA: TGTGCCAGCAGCGGAGGGACACATGGCTACACCTTC
CDR3 protein: CASSGGTHGYTF
V gene: TRBV6-6
CDR3 length: 12
D gene: .
J gene: TRBJ1-2
clone size: .

CDR3 DNA: TGCAGCGTTAAATCCGGCGCGACGAAGCTCTATGGCTACACCTTC
CDR3 protein: CSVKSGATKLYGYTF
V gene: TRBV29-1
CDR3 length: 15
D gene: .
J gene: TRBJ1-2
clone size: .

CDR3 DNA: TGTGCCAGCAGTTACCAGCGGCAGGAGACCCAGTACTTC
CDR3 protein: CASSYQRQETQYF
V gene: TRBV6-5
CDR3 length: 13
D gene: .
J gene: TRBJ2-5
clone size: .

CDR3 DNA: TGTGCCAGTAGTATTTTAAATGAAAAACTGTTTTTT
CDR3 protein: CASSILNEKLFF
V gene: TRBV19
CDR3 length: 12
D gene: .
J gene: TRBJ1-4
clone size: .

CDR3 DNA: TGTGCCAGCACCGAATACGGGGCCTATGGCTACACCTTC
CDR3 protein: CASTEYGAYGYTF
V gene: TRBV6-1
CDR3 length: 13
D gene: .
J gene: TRBJ1-2
clone size: .

CDR3 DNA: TGCGCCAGCAGTCGAGCCCGGAGAGACAGGGGGTCTAATGAGCAGTTCTTC
CDR3 protein: CASSRARRDRGSNEQFF
V gene: TRBV5-1
CDR3 length: 17
D gene: TRBD1
J gene: TRBJ2-1
clone size: .

CDR3 DNA: TGTGCCAGCCATGCCTCCGGGAGGGCCGGCACCGGGGAGCTGTTTTTT
CDR3 protein: CASHASGRAGTGELFF
V gene: TRBV9
CDR3 length: 16
D gene: TRBD2
J gene: TRBJ2-2
clone size: .

CDR3 DNA: TGCGCCAGCAGCCCCTCCGGGACAGGCCCGGGGGAGCAGTACTTC
CDR3 protein: CASSPSGTGPGEQYF
V gene: TRBV5-1
CDR3 length: 15
D gene: TRBD1
J gene: TRBJ2-7
clone size: .

CDR3 DNA: TGTGCCAGCAGTGAACAGGGTCCAGATACGCAGTATTTT
CDR3 protein: CASSEQGPDTQYF
V gene: TRBV2
CDR3 length: 13
D gene: .
J gene: TRBJ2-3
clone size: .

CDR3 DNA: TGTGCCAGCACCGTCAGGCAGGGGGTGAATGGCTACACCTTC
CDR3 protein: CASTVRQGVNGYTF
V gene: TRBV2
CDR3 length: 14
D gene: TRBD1
J gene: TRBJ1-2
clone size: .

CDR3 DNA: TGTGCCAGCAGCTCCGGACTAGCGGGGGGGCTAGCAGATACGCAGTATTTT
CDR3 protein: CASSSGLAGGLADTQYF
V gene: TRBV5-4
CDR3 length: 17
D gene: TRBD2
J gene: TRBJ2-3
clone size: .

CDR3 DNA: TGTGCCAGCAGCTTAGGCCCGGGCAACGCTTACTACGAGCAGTACTTC
CDR3 protein: CASSLGPGNAYYEQYF
V gene: TRBV7-2
CDR3 length: 16
D gene: .
J gene: TRBJ2-7
clone size: .

CDR3 DNA: TGTGCCAGCAGTTTCTCGTCTAACTATGGCTACACCTTC
CDR3 protein: CASSFSSNYGYTF
V gene: TRBV27
CDR3 length: 13
D gene: .
J gene: TRBJ1-2
clone size: once

CDR3 DNA: TGTGCCTGGGTCCCGGGACAACTCACAGATACGCAGTATTTT
CDR3 protein: CAWVPGQLTDTQYF
V gene: TRBV30
CDR3 length: 14
D gene: .
J gene: TRBJ2-3
clone size: .

CDR3 DNA: TGTGCCAGCAGTCGGGACACTTCCTACAATGAGCAGTTCTTC
CDR3 protein: CASSRDTSYNEQFF
V gene: TRBV6-1
CDR3 length: 14
D gene: .
J gene: TRBJ2-1
clone size: .

CDR3 DNA: TGTGCCAGCAGCTTAGGGCGTGGGGCCAACGTCCTGACTTTC
CDR3 protein: CASSLGRGANVLTF
V gene: TRBV11-2
CDR3 length: 14
D gene: .
J gene: TRBJ2-6
clone size: once

CDR3 DNA: TGCGCCAGCAGCGCTGGACTAATGGAGACCCAGTACTTC
CDR3 protein: CASSAGLMETQYF
V gene: TRBV5-1
CDR3 length: 13
D gene: .
J gene: TRBJ2-5
clone size: .

CDR3 DNA: TGTGCCAGCAGTGCTCTCCGGGACAGCTATGGCTACACCTTC
CDR3 protein: CASSALRDSYGYTF
V gene: TRBV2
CDR3 length: 14
D gene: TRBD1
J gene: TRBJ1-2
clone size: .

CDR3 DNA: TGTGCCAGCAGGATTCTTCATACAGGGGGCGCGGGTGGCTACACCTTC
CDR3 protein: CASRILHTGGAGGYTF
V gene: TRBV28
CDR3 length: 16
D gene: TRBD1
J gene: TRBJ1-2
clone size: .

CDR3 DNA: TGCGCCAGCAGTTCCACAGGGGTCTACGAGCAGTACTTC
CDR3 protein: CASSSTGVYEQYF
V gene: TRBV5-1
CDR3 length: 13
D gene: TRBD1
J gene: TRBJ2-7
clone size: .

CDR3 DNA: TGTGCCAGCAAAGGGAGGGCGCCCTACACTGAAGCTTTCTTT
CDR3 protein: CASKGRAPYTEAFF
V gene: TRBV2
CDR3 length: 14
D gene: .
J gene: TRBJ1-1
clone size: .

CDR3 DNA: TGTGCCAGCAGCCTGGCGGCAATCCCGAATTCACCCCTCCACTTT
CDR3 protein: CASSLAAIPNSPLHF
V gene: TRBV5-6
CDR3 length: 15
D gene: .
J gene: TRBJ1-6
clone size: .

CDR3 DNA: TGCAGCGAGAAGGGACAGGGAATCGCCAAAAACATTCAGTACTTC
CDR3 protein: CSEKGQGIAKNIQYF
V gene: TRBV29-1
CDR3 length: 15
D gene: TRBD1
J gene: TRBJ2-4
clone size: .

CDR3 DNA: TGTGCCAGCTCACCACCGTCGACCTCCTCTGGAAACACCATATATTTT
CDR3 protein: CASSPPSTSSGNTIYF
V gene: TRBV18
CDR3 length: 16
D gene: .
J gene: TRBJ1-3
clone size: .

CDR3 DNA: TGTGCCAGCAGTTACCCCCAGGGGCTCGGCTACACCTTC
CDR3 protein: CASSYPQGLGYTF
V gene: TRBV6-5
CDR3 length: 13
D gene: .
J gene: TRBJ1-2
clone size: once

CDR3 DNA: TGTGCCAGCGGAAAACAGGGTCCCGGGGAGCTGTTTTTT
CDR3 protein: CASGKQGPGELFF
V gene: TRBV6-5
CDR3 length: 13
D gene: .
J gene: TRBJ2-2
clone size: .

CDR3 DNA: TGTGCCAGCAGCTTAGCAGCCGGGATTGAGCAGTTCTTC
CDR3 protein: CASSLAAGIEQFF
V gene: TRBV7-9
CDR3 length: 13
D gene: .
J gene: TRBJ2-1
clone size: .

CDR3 DNA: TGTGCCAGCAGTGGGGCCGGGACAGGGGGATATACGCAGTATTTT
CDR3 protein: CASSGAGTGGYTQYF
V gene: TRBV6-1
CDR3 length: 15
D gene: TRBD1
J gene: TRBJ2-3
clone size: .

CDR3 DNA: TGTGCCAGCAGTGAATTCTTAGGCAGGGGATGGGACTATGGCTACACCTTC
CDR3 protein: CASSEFLGRGWDYGYTF
V gene: TRBV6-1
CDR3 length: 17
D gene: .
J gene: TRBJ1-2
clone size: .

CDR3 DNA: TGTGCCAGCAGCCCACAGACAGGGGCCTATAACTATGGCTACACCTTC
CDR3 protein: CASSPQTGAYNYGYTF
V gene: TRBV7-2
CDR3 length: 16
D gene: TRBD1
J gene: TRBJ1-2
clone size: once

CDR3 DNA: TGCGCCAGCAGTGACGGGTACGAGCAGTACTTC
CDR3 protein: CASSDGYEQYF
V gene: TRBV10-1
CDR3 length: 11
D gene: .
J gene: TRBJ2-7
clone size: once

CDR3 DNA: TGTGCCAGCGGCCTCCGGGACGAGCAGTACTTC
CDR3 protein: CASGLRDEQYF
V gene: TRBV19
CDR3 length: 11
D gene: .
J gene: TRBJ2-7
clone size: once

CDR3 DNA: TGTGCCAGCTGTTTCCTTTCCTATGGCTACACCTTC
CDR3 protein: CASCFLSYGYTF
V gene: TRBV2
CDR3 length: 12
D gene: .
J gene: TRBJ1-2
clone size: .